The 4 T cell receptor beta chains listed next were all sequenced from one sample in a study of blood T cell repertoires in COVID-19. Clones were read by immunoSEQ multiplex PCR, and TCRdb kept only the in-frame ones, dropping some. The sample lists approximately 270,000 clones; 70% to 90% were seen once. The material sequenced was PBMCs or T cells enriched from blood (not recorded which). The receptor source for this set is a woman aged 50 to 60 who had recovered from COVID-19.

This clone was found a few times. This chain joins TRBV9 and TRBJ2-1, with D possibly TRBD2 on 5 matching bases. The CDR3 length is 14 residues. Germline values: CDR1 SGDLS, CDR2 YYNGEE. Trimming stripped 0 bases from V and 6 bases from J, with 10 bases between. The CDR3 here is CASSVGASSNEQFF. The CDR3 coding sequence is TGTGCCAGCAGCGTAGGGGCTAGCAGCAATGAGCAGTTCTTC.

This clone was seen only once. The CDR3 reads CASADLGTGNEQFF. CDR3 nucleotide sequence: TGTGCCAGCGCGGATTTGGGGACAGGGAATGAGCAGTTCTTC. The chain has TRBV28 and TRBJ2-1; 9 bases match TRBD1. Losses at the gene ends were 8 bases for V and 7 bases for J; bases not matched to a gene: 9. Germline values: CDR1 MDHEN, CDR2 SYDVKM. CDR3 length: 14 residues.

This sequence joins TRBV3-1 (or the pseudogene TRBV3-2) and TRBJ2-1; 9 bases map to TRBD1. CDR3 length: 15 residues. The J segment lost 2 bases and the V segment lost 6 bases, leaving 5 bases of the junction unmatched. Germline V gene data show CDR1 as LGHDT and CDR2 as YNNKEL (reference sequence). The CDR3 coding sequence is TGTGCCAGCAGAGGGACAGGGAGAGCCTACAATGAGCAGTTCTTC. Residues: CASRGTGRAYNEQFF.

This clone has just one count. The chain employs TRBV24-1 and TRBJ2-3; the match to TRBD1 covers 7 bases. This CDR3 comprises 17 residues. With V trimmed by 6 bases and J by 1 base, 12 bases remained unmatched. The germline gives CDR1 KGHDR, CDR2 SFDVKD. The CDR3 protein is CATSHSGRTGGTDTQYF. The CDR3 DNA is TGTGCCACCAGTCACTCGGGTCGGACAGGAGGCACAGATACGCAGTATTTT.